These 3 T cell receptor beta chains came from one sample sequenced in a study of T cell changes during pregnancy in multiple sclerosis (dated by TCRdb to 2018 to 2020). Library preparation employed the immunoSEQ multiplex PCR assay. Sourced from immuneACCESS, this table was stored by TCRdb with only in-frame sequences that have V and J called. A share of the clones is absent; for the studies checked, an unresolved V gene accounts for under half, and the remainder has no known explanation. Across this sample there are under 60,000 clones, with around 93% seen only once. Around 0.56% of the sample belongs to the ten largest clones. Here the sequenced sample was CD4+ T cells from peripheral blood mononuclear cells, taken after pregnancy. These receptors were obtained from a female donor with multiple sclerosis, enrolled in a pregnancy study.

CDR3 sequence reads: CASSPAPRLNTIYF. The CDR3 DNA reads as TGTGCCAGCTCACCTGCCCCCAGGTTGAACACCATATATTTT. The rearrangement uses TRBV18 and TRBJ1-3; D ambiguous. There are 14 residues in the CDR3. Germline CDR1 and CDR2: KGHSH and LQKENI. Trimming stripped 3 bases from V and 7 bases from J, with 13 bases between.

This clone was recorded only once. The chain employs TRBV19 and TRBJ1-2, with D possibly matching TRBD1 (6 bases). Germline CDR1 and CDR2: LNHDA and SQIVND (reference sequence). This CDR3 region has 15 residues. V gave up 7 bases and J gave up 0 bases, with 15 bases separating them. As DNA, the CDR3 is TGTGCCAGTAACCCAGGGACATATCCTAACTATGGCTACACCTTC. Its protein product is CASNPGTYPNYGYTF.

The rearrangement links TRBV5-1 to TRBJ2-3; the D gene is possibly TRBD1 (6 bases). This CDR3 is 14 amino acids long. V was cut by 3 bases and J by 2 bases, with 10 bases left in between. Germline V lookup: CDR1 SGHRS, CDR2 YFSETQ. Written as DNA, the CDR3 is TGCGCCAGCAGCTCCGGGACAAACACAGATACGCAGTATTTT. As protein: CASSSGTNTDTQYF.